The 9 T cell receptor beta chains below were found in one sample sequenced in a study of brain metastases from non-small cell lung cancer. The method was immunoSEQ multiplex PCR; TCRdb's version includes in-frame clones alone and lacks a portion of them. The sample has approximately 2,500 clones; 70% to 85% are singletons. Sequenced: tissue from a brain metastasis. The receptors originated from a donor aged 40 or over with non-small cell lung cancer.

The J gene is TRBJ2-4, the V gene TRBV5-6; no definite D call. The germline V gene encodes CDR1 SGHDT and CDR2 YYEEEE. The CDR3 extends over 13 amino acids. Trimming took 0 bases from V and 0 from J, leaving 1 base between them. The CDR3 spells CASSLVAKNIQYF. CDR3 nucleotides: TGTGCCAGCAGCTTGGTAGCCAAAAACATTCAGTACTTC.

Only a few counts were recorded for this clone. The chain links TRBV5-1 to TRBJ2-1; tentative D call: TRBD1 (8 bases). V lost 8 bases and J 7 bases, leaving 16 bases between the germline ends. There are 13 residues in the CDR3. Germline V lookup: CDR1 SGHRS, CDR2 YFSETQ. CDR3 amino acids: CASRTGRVNEQFF. As DNA, the CDR3 is TGCGCCAGTAGGACAGGGAGGGTGAATGAGCAGTTCTTC.

This clone occurred a few times. The rearrangement links TRBV29-1 to TRBJ2-7; D call uncertain. CDR1 is SQVTM, CDR2 ANQGSEA, per germline. Deletions cut 2 bases from V and 2 bases from J, with 7 bases between. The CDR3 is 12 amino acids. The CDR3 bases are TGCAGCGTTGAAAACCAAGCCTACGAGCAGTACTTC. It is translated as CSVENQAYEQYF.

The chain employs TRBV4-1 and TRBJ1-1, with TRBD1 matching 8 bases. Germline V gene lookup returns CDR1 MGHRA and CDR2 YSYEKL. J gave up 1 base and V 6 bases, and 4 bases lay outside the gene matches. The CDR3 has 14 amino acids. CDR3 region: CASRLGQENTEAFF. Written as DNA, the CDR3 is TGCGCCAGCAGACTGGGACAGGAGAACACTGAAGCTTTCTTT.

The V gene is TRBV5-1, the J gene TRBJ2-1, with 8 bases identical to TRBD2. CDR1 and CDR2 (germline): SGHRS, YFSETQ. The CDR3 sequence is 14 residues long. The ends lost 1 base at V and 9 bases at J; junction bases unmatched: 6. The DNA for the CDR3 is TGCGCCAGCAGCTTGTCTAGCGGGTATAGTGAGCAGTTCTTC. Its translation: CASSLSSGYSEQFF.

The chain carries TRBV5-1 and TRBJ1-6; no definite D call. Between the trimmed V and J ends, which lost 0 bases and 7 bases, there was a span of 8 bases. Germline V gene sequence: CDR1 SGHRS, CDR2 YFSETQ. CDR3 size: 14 residues. This chain's CDR3 is CASSLDGRNSPLHF. CDR3 nucleotide sequence: TGCGCCAGCAGCTTGGATGGCAGGAATTCACCCCTCCACTTT.

Concerning this clone: Other DNA sequences in this specimen translate into the identical CDR3. The chain couples TRBV27 to TRBJ1-5; the D is unclear. V shed 2 bases and J shed 8 bases, with 13 bases lying between them. Germline CDR1 and CDR2: MNHEY and SMNVEV (reference sequence). The length of the CDR3 is 14 residues. The CDR3 loop is CASSLERREEPQHF. The CDR3 DNA follows: TGTGCCAGCAGTTTAGAGAGGAGAGAGGAGCCCCAGCATTTT.

The chain employs TRBV10-3 and TRBJ1-2, with 9 bases fitting TRBD1. This CDR3 region has 15 residues. V lost 7 bases and J lost 2; bases outside the gene matches: 8. Germline values: CDR1 ENHRY, CDR2 SYGVKD. CDR3 in amino acids: CAIKDRGFLNYGYTF. The CDR3 bases are TGTGCCATCAAGGACAGGGGATTCCTGAACTATGGCTACACCTTC.

The J gene is TRBJ2-4, the V gene TRBV19, with 12 positions matching TRBD2. V lost 7 bases to trimming and J lost 2 bases; unmatched junction nucleotides: 6. The germline CDR1 and CDR2 sequences are LNHDA and SQIVND (reference sequence). This CDR3 contains 16 residues. CDR3 sequence (DNA): TGTGCCAGTACCCCGCTAGCGGGGGGGACCAAAAACATTCAGTACTTC. It is translated as CASTPLAGGTKNIQYF.